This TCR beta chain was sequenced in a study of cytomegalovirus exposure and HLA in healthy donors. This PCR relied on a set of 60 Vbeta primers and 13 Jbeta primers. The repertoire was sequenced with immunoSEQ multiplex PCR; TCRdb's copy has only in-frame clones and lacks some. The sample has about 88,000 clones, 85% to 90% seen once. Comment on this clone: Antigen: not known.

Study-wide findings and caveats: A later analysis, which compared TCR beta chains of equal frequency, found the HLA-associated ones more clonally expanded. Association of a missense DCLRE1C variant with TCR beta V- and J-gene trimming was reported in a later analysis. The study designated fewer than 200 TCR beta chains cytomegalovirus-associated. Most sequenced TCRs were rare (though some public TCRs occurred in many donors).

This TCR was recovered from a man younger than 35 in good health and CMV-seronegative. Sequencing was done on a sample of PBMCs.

For the CDR3, the DNA is TGTGCCAGCAGCAGCGGGAACCATGAAGCTTTCTTT. Protein sequence: CASSSGNHEAFF. The chain combines TRBV9 with TRBJ1-1, with unresolved D. The CDR3 runs to 12 residues. Germline V CDR1 and CDR2: SGDLS, YYNGEE. V was cut by 4 bases and J by 7 bases, with 11 bases left in between.